One and the same sample provided the 26 T cell receptor beta chains below, sequenced in a study of T cell responses to AZD1222 COVID-19 vaccine. Sequencing used immunoSEQ multiplex PCR; TCRdb keeps in-frame clones, though not all of them. The sample yields approximately 110,000 clones, roughly nine tenths seen once. This specimen was peripheral blood, taken 28 days after the second AZD1222 dose. The source is an adult who received the AZD1222 COVID-19 vaccine.

The rearrangement links TRBV29-1 to TRBJ2-7; D is ambiguous. Germline V gene sequence: CDR1 SQVTM, CDR2 ANQGSEA. This CDR3 is 12 amino acids long. V lost 3 bases and J 3 bases, leaving 9 bases between the germline ends. The DNA for the CDR3 is TGCAGCGTTGAGAAGGGTGACTACGAGCAGTACTTC. Translated: CSVEKGDYEQYF.

This chain joins TRBV6-6 and TRBJ2-7, with unresolved D. Trimming removed 3 bases at V and 8 bases at J, with 17 bases between. The CDR3 sequence is 14 residues long. Germline CDR1 MNHNY, CDR2 SVGAGI (reference sequence). The CDR3 loop reads CASSYGTPDRQQYF. CDR3 nucleotides: TGTGCCAGCAGTTATGGTACCCCTGATAGGCAGCAGTACTTC.

The rearrangement joins TRBV6-5 to TRBJ2-1; 11 nucleotides agree with TRBD1. The CDR3 contains 15 residues. After removal of 6 bases from V and 2 bases from J, the junction contained 3 bases not matched to a gene. Germline lookup yields CDR1 MNHEY and CDR2 SVGAGI. CDR3: CASSTDRGPYNEQFF. The DNA for the CDR3 is TGTGCCAGCAGCACGGACAGGGGGCCCTACAATGAGCAGTTCTTC.

Only one count was recorded for this clone. This chain uses TRBV5-1 with TRBJ2-3, with TRBD2 matching 11 bases. CDR1 SGHRS and CDR2 YFSETQ come from the germline V gene. CDR3 length equals 14 residues. V shed 4 bases, J shed 4 bases, and the junction held 2 bases outside the gene matches. CDR3 protein: CASSLAGGADTQYF. DNA for the CDR3: TGCGCCAGCAGCCTAGCGGGAGGTGCAGATACGCAGTATTTT.

This chain uses TRBV21-1 with TRBJ1-1; TRBD1 is taken as the D call from the table, unchecked against the DNA. TRBV21-1 is reported as a pseudogene. The CDR3 contains 13 residues. CDR3 DNA: TGTGCCAGCAGCAAGGGGTGGGGCGCTGAAGCTTTCTTT. Residues: CASSKGWGAEAFF.

The chain is built from TRBV28 and TRBJ1-1; 8 bases match TRBD1. Germline trimming cut 3 bases from V and 6 bases from J; bases unmatched to any gene: 6. The CDR3 is 14 amino acids. Germline loops: CDR1 MDHEN, CDR2 SYDVKM. The CDR3 coding sequence is TGTGCCAGCAGTTTTCAGGGGGCGAGGGCTGAAGCTTTCTTT. This encodes CASSFQGARAEAFF.

CDR3 amino acids: CASRQVGEKLFF. CDR3 nucleotide sequence: TGTGCCAGCAGACAAGTCGGTGAAAAACTGTTTTTT. This rearrangement joins TRBV7-8 to TRBJ1-4; D not certain. The CDR3 loop spans 12 amino acids. The V end was cut by 6 bases, the J end by 7 bases, with 9 bases between. From germline, CDR1 is SGHVS and CDR2 FQNEAQ.

This clone is labeled as medium-sized. The rearrangement joins TRBV11-2 to TRBJ2-7, with D unclear. The CDR3 is 11 amino acids. Germline CDR1 reads SGHAT; CDR2 reads FQNNGV. Trimming removed 4 bases from V and 5 bases from J, with 6 bases in between. CDR3: CASSWGHEQYF. The CDR3 DNA follows: TGTGCCAGCAGCTGGGGTCACGAGCAGTACTTC.

The chain uses TRBV2 and TRBJ2-1; a weak D match, TRBD2 (6 bases). The CDR3 runs to 15 residues. Trimming cost V 7 bases and J 0 bases, with 13 bases left between them. Germline CDR1 and CDR2: SNHLY and FYNNEI. CDR3 nucleotide sequence: TGTGCCAGCACCCCCGGGCGGGGCTCCTACAATGAGCAGTTCTTC. Protein sequence: CASTPGRGSYNEQFF.

The chain recombines TRBV27 with TRBJ2-7; D might be TRBD1 or TRBD2, each matching 6 bases. Germline CDR1 and CDR2: MNHEY and SMNVEV (reference sequence). The CDR3 spans 14 residues. V was trimmed by 5 bases and J by 4 bases, leaving 15 bases between them. The CDR3 DNA follows: TGTGCCAGCAGTCGCAGGACTACAGGGTACGAGCAGTACTTC. Protein product: CASSRRTTGYEQYF.

The rearrangement uses TRBV19 and TRBJ1-3, with TRBD1 matching 9 bases. V was pared by 3 bases and J by 4 bases, with 10 bases of the junction left unmatched. The germline CDR1 and CDR2 sequences are LNHDA and SQIVND (reference sequence). The CDR3 contains 17 residues. The CDR3: CASSITGTGPGGNTIYF. The DNA for the CDR3 is TGTGCCAGTAGTATTACCGGGACAGGGCCCGGAGGAAACACCATATATTTT.

The chain uses TRBV6-1 and TRBJ1-2; D remains ambiguous. CDR3 length equals 13 residues. V gave up 2 bases and J gave up 6 bases, with 10 bases separating them. The germline CDR1 and CDR2 sequences are MNHNS and SASEGT. CDR3: CASSEIYGDGYTF. Written as DNA, the CDR3 is TGTGCCAGCAGTGAAATCTACGGGGATGGCTACACCTTC.

V is TRBV7-2 and J is TRBJ2-7; 15 bases map to TRBD2. The CDR3 runs 16 residues. V gave up 6 bases and J gave up 7 bases; unmatched junction bases: 10. The germline gives CDR1 SGHTA, CDR2 FQGNSA. CDR3 DNA sequence: TGTGCCAGCAGTCTTAGGACTAGCGGGGGGGCTGATGAGCAGTACTTC. It specifies CASSLRTSGGADEQYF.

This clone turned up a few times. The chain joins TRBV2 to TRBJ1-6, with 7 bases lining up with TRBD1. Per the germline V gene, CDR1 is SNHLY and CDR2 is FYNNEI. V gave up 8 bases and J gave up 7 bases; unmatched junction bases: 2. The CDR3 runs 12 residues. This chain's CDR3 is CASLTGNSPLHF. Here the CDR3 DNA reads TGTGCCAGCCTGACAGGGAATTCACCCCTCCACTTT.

The chain joins TRBV9 to TRBJ1-2, with TRBD1 identical over 7 bases. The V gene end was trimmed by 4 bases and the J gene end by 2 bases; junction bases not matched to a gene: 5. CDR1 and CDR2 from the germline V gene are SGDLS and YYNGEE. This CDR3 spans 14 amino acids. CDR3 amino acids: CASSPETGNYGYTF. CDR3 coding DNA: TGTGCCAGCAGCCCGGAGACAGGGAACTATGGCTACACCTTC.

This clone was observed a single time. The genes are TRBV2 and TRBJ1-2; TRBD1 is a possible D gene (6 bases). Trimming took off 4 bases at V and 4 bases at J, with 16 bases between the two ends. CDR1 and CDR2 from the germline V gene are SNHLY and FYNNEI. The CDR3 is made up of 15 amino acids. In DNA form, the CDR3 reads TGTGCCAGCAGTGTGGGCAGGGGTGTCCTCTATGGCTACACCTTC. It yields the protein CASSVGRGVLYGYTF.

Concerning this clone: In the same sample, other DNA sequences code for this CDR3. The chain is built from TRBV5-1 and TRBJ2-7; the match to TRBD1 covers 9 bases. The CDR3 covers 15 residues. CDR1 and CDR2 (germline): SGHRS, YFSETQ. After removal of 3 bases from V and 0 bases from J, the junction contained 4 bases not matched to a gene. The CDR3 here is CASSSPGQGSYEQYF. CDR3 DNA sequence: TGCGCCAGCAGCTCGCCGGGACAGGGCTCCTACGAGCAGTACTTC.

This chain joins TRBV9 and TRBJ2-5, with TRBD2 matching 8 bases. This CDR3 spans 20 amino acids. Trimming cost V 0 bases and J 1 base; bases outside gene matches: 17. Germline V gene lookup returns CDR1 SGDLS and CDR2 YYNGEE. The CDR3 protein is CASSVGPRTSGPPSQETQYF. As DNA, the CDR3 is TGTGCCAGCAGCGTAGGCCCCCGTACTAGCGGACCTCCGAGCCAAGAGACCCAGTACTTC.

V usage is TRBV4-3 and J usage is TRBJ2-3; D is perhaps TRBD2 (6 bases). CDR3 length: 14 amino acids. Germline V CDR1 and CDR2: LGHNA, YSLEER. The V gene lost 4 bases and the J gene lost 4 bases, with 12 bases spanning the gap. CDR3 coding DNA: TGCGCCAGCAGCCCACGGGAGATGTCAGATACGCAGTATTTT. Its translation: CASSPREMSDTQYF.

This clone was found once. The V gene is TRBV3-1 (or the pseudogene TRBV3-2), the J gene TRBJ2-2; the D gene could be TRBD1 or TRBD2 (5 bases each). There are 13 residues in the CDR3. Germline values: CDR1 LGHDT, CDR2 YNNKEL (reference sequence). Trimming took off 6 bases at V and 1 base at J, with 6 bases between the two ends. The CDR3 spells CASRRGNTGELFF. CDR3 DNA sequence: TGTGCCAGCAGGAGGGGGAACACCGGGGAGCTGTTTTTT.

The CDR3 DNA is TGTGCCAGCTCACCACCGGGACTCGGGGGGGGCACTGAAGCTTTCTTT. As protein: CASSPPGLGGGTEAFF. This chain links TRBV18 with TRBJ1-1; a weak D match, TRBD1 (5 bases). V was shortened by 0 bases and J by 4 bases, with 15 bases between the two germline ends. The V gene's germline CDR1 is KGHSH and CDR2 LQKENI. CDR3 length equals 16 residues.

This clone was seen just once. The sample has other DNA sequences that encode this CDR3 too. This rearrangement joins TRBV18 to TRBJ1-4; D call uncertain. The CDR3 extends over 13 amino acids. V gave up 2 bases and J gave up 3 bases, with 4 bases separating them. Germline-derived CDR1 and CDR2 are KGHSH and LQKENI. This CDR3 is CASSPGSNEKLFF. As DNA, the CDR3 is TGTGCCAGCTCACCAGGGTCTAATGAAAAACTGTTTTTT.

The J gene is TRBJ2-7, the V gene TRBV6-5; D possibly uses TRBD1 or TRBD2 (5 bases each). CDR1 is MNHEY and CDR2 is SVGAGI in the germline V gene. Trimming cost V 6 bases and J 7 bases, with 19 bases left between them. This CDR3 spans 14 amino acids. CDR3 nucleotides: TGTGCCAGCAGGCTTCTGAGAGGGGCGCAGGAGCAGTACTTC. Translated, it gives CASRLLRGAQEQYF.

Points on this clone: The sample carries other DNA sequences with the same CDR3. The chain combines TRBV6-5 with TRBJ2-3; 8 nucleotides agree with TRBD2. CDR3 size: 16 residues. Germline CDR1 is MNHEY and CDR2 is SVGAGI. V was clipped by 3 bases and J by 2 bases; unmatched bases: 7. CDR3 amino acids: CASSYGTRGYTDTQYF. CDR3 coding DNA: TGTGCCAGCAGTTATGGGACTAGGGGTTACACAGATACGCAGTATTTT.

The CDR3: CSGRAGYEQYF. Written as DNA, the CDR3 is TGCAGCGGGAGGGCCGGTTACGAGCAGTACTTC. The genes are TRBV20-1 and TRBJ2-7; 8 bases are shared with TRBD2. The CDR3 has 11 residues. Germline CDR1 is DFQATT and CDR2 is SNEGSKA (reference sequence).

The chain links TRBV27 to TRBJ2-3; a possible D gene is TRBD2 (6 bases). V lost 5 bases and J lost 4, with 10 bases in between. Germline CDR1 reads MNHEY; CDR2 reads SMNVEV (reference sequence). The CDR3 extends over 13 amino acids. The CDR3, as DNA: TGTGCCAGCAGTAGACTAGTGGCAGATACGCAGTATTTT. This translates into CASSRLVADTQYF.